The 21 T cell receptor beta chains in this list originate from one sample, sequenced in a study of CD8 T cells in ankylosing spondylitis. Each CDR3 protein gets one entry after TCRdb re-called the 5' RACE reads with MiXCR. In the table there are 200,000 to 300,000 distinct CDR3 sequences, 7.5% to 9.5% of which are singletons. The sequenced sample was blood, either unsorted or a sorted T cell fraction (not recorded which). These receptors all come from a female donor with ankylosing spondylitis or in good health (not recorded which).

On this clonotype itself: This may be a read error: a much more frequent sequence differs by one nucleotide. The chain combines TRBV29-1 with TRBJ1-2; D remains ambiguous. The CDR3 runs to 14 residues. CDR1 is SQVTM and CDR2 is ANQGSEA in the germline V gene. V lost 0 bases, J lost 10 bases, and 18 bases lay in between. The CDR3 loop is CSVEDQGTADVYTF. CDR3 in DNA: TGCAGCGTTGAAGATCAAGGTACGGCTGATGTCTACACCTTC.

This clonotype appeared many times. The chain joins TRBV20-1 to TRBJ2-2, with TRBD2 matching over 11 bases. Losses at the gene ends were 1 base for V and 7 bases for J; bases not matched to a gene: 5. This CDR3 comprises 15 residues. Germline V gives CDR1 DFQATT, CDR2 SNEGSKA (reference sequence). The CDR3 spells CSARALAGGNGELFF. In nucleotides, the CDR3 is TGCAGTGCTAGAGCTCTAGCGGGAGGTAACGGGGAGCTGTTTTTT.

This clonotype was recorded at least ten times. The J gene is TRBJ2-3, the V gene TRBV5-6; 8 positions match TRBD2. The CDR3 consists of 11 residues. The V gene's germline CDR1 is SGHDT and CDR2 YYEEEE. The V gene end was trimmed by 7 bases and the J gene end by 11 bases; junction bases not matched to a gene: 6. The DNA for the CDR3 is TGTGCCAGCGCAAGCGGGAGTGGGCAGTATTTT. Amino acid sequence: CASASGSGQYF.

This clonotype was found many times. This rearrangement joins TRBV20-1 to TRBJ2-7, with 11 bases that match TRBD2. The germline gives CDR1 DFQATT, CDR2 SNEGSKA (reference sequence). The CDR3 spans 14 residues. The CDR3 DNA follows: TGCAGCCTTCCGAGTGCTAGCGGGAGGTACGAGCAGTACTTC. Residues: CSLPSASGRYEQYF.

This clonotype was picked up many times. This chain joins TRBV5-1 and TRBJ2-2; no firm D call. V gave up 0 bases and J gave up 1 base, with 4 bases separating them. The length of the CDR3 is 14 residues. Germline CDR1 is SGHRS and CDR2 is YFSETQ. This CDR3 is CASSLVENTGELFF. The CDR3 region has the DNA TGCGCCAGCAGCTTGGTAGAGAACACCGGGGAGCTGTTTTTT.

This clonotype appeared many times. The chain's CDR3 is CAISDQGLQFF. CDR3 nucleotides: TGTGCCATCAGTGACCAGGGGTTGCAGTTCTTC. The genes are TRBV10-3 and TRBJ2-1, with a weak D call TRBD1 (6 bases). V lost 3 bases and J lost 12, with 9 bases in between. The germline gives CDR1 ENHRY, CDR2 SYGVKD. The length of the CDR3 is 11 residues.

The chain combines TRBV18 with TRBJ1-5; a possible D gene is TRBD1 (6 bases). V shed 4 bases and J shed 5 bases, with 9 bases lying between them. The CDR3 has 13 amino acids. The germline V gene has CDR1 KGHSH and CDR2 LQKENI. The CDR3 reads CASSQGGDQPQHF. CDR3 DNA: TGTGCCAGCTCACAAGGGGGAGATCAGCCCCAGCATTTT.

As to this clonotype: A much larger clone lies one base from this, so it may be a read error. V is TRBV7-6 and J is TRBJ2-3, with 12 bases aligning to TRBD2. In germline, CDR1 is SGHVS, CDR2 FNYEAQ. J lost 0 bases, V lost 5 bases, and 3 bases had no gene match. This CDR3 has 16 residues. The CDR3, as DNA: TGTGCCAGCAGCGTCGGGACTAGCGGGAGCACAGATACGCAGTATTTT. It is translated as CASSVGTSGSTDTQYF.

There are many counts of this clonotype. The chain recombines TRBV7-2 with TRBJ1-4; 7 nucleotides match TRBD1. CDR3 length: 17 amino acids. Germline loops: CDR1 SGHTA, CDR2 FQGNSA. V trimming: 5 bases; J trimming: 0 bases; junction bases outside the gene matches: 9. The CDR3 spells CASSLTGTMATNEKLFF. DNA for the CDR3: TGTGCCAGCAGCCTGACAGGGACGATGGCAACTAATGAAAAACTGTTTTTT.

This clonotype occurred many times. The chain carries TRBV15 and TRBJ2-5, with a tentative D call TRBD1 (5 bases). The V gene lost 1 base and the J gene lost 0 bases, with 6 bases spanning the gap. From germline, CDR1 is LNHNV and CDR2 YYDKDF (reference sequence). This CDR3 region has 14 residues. The CDR3 bases are TGTGCCACCAGCAGAGCAGGGTACCAAGAGACCCAGTACTTC. Protein: CATSRAGYQETQYF.

This clonotype was counted only a few times. At one end the junction does not follow the germline gene, possibly because of a read error. This chain connects TRBV4-1 to TRBJ2-2, with D unresolved. The CDR3 runs to 15 residues. Germline CDR1 and CDR2: MGHRA and YSYEKL. This CDR3 is CASSPILRNPGELFF. The CDR3 DNA sequence: TGCGCCAGCAGCCCAATTCTTAGGAACCCCGGGGAGCTGTTTTTT.

This clonotype was recorded many times. The chain recombines TRBV6-5 with TRBJ1-1; D is ambiguous. The germline V gene has CDR1 MNHEY and CDR2 SVGAGI. V lost 2 bases and J lost 4, with 2 bases in between. This CDR3 spans 11 amino acids. Written as DNA, the CDR3 is TGTGCCAGCAGTTACAGCACTGAAGCTTTCTTT. Encoded protein: CASSYSTEAFF.

This clonotype was recorded at least ten times. This chain joins TRBV20-1 and TRBJ1-5; a possible D gene is TRBD1 (5 bases). Trimming pared 6 bases from V and 0 bases from J, leaving 18 bases between. The germline gives CDR1 DFQATT, CDR2 SNEGSKA (reference sequence). The CDR3 sequence is 16 residues long. The CDR3 is CSAEGAGGYSNQPQHF. Written as DNA, the CDR3 is TGCAGTGCCGAAGGGGCGGGCGGTTATAGCAATCAGCCCCAGCATTTT.

This clonotype showed up many times. The CDR3 protein is CASSSEYGETQYF. CDR3 in DNA: TGTGCCAGCAGCTCCGAATATGGGGAGACCCAGTACTTC. This chain joins TRBV7-8 and TRBJ2-5; D ambiguous. The CDR3 is made up of 13 amino acids. The V and J ends lost 4 bases and 5 bases respectively, with 11 bases between them. In germline, CDR1 is SGHVS, CDR2 FQNEAQ.

This chain links TRBV30 with TRBJ2-3, with a weak D call TRBD2 (6 bases). The germline V gene encodes CDR1 GTSNPN and CDR2 SVGIG (reference sequence). This CDR3 contains 15 residues. Trimming removed 8 bases at V and 3 bases at J, with 21 bases between. CDR3 DNA: TGTGCCGGCACCTGGAGGGCCCGGATTACAGATACGCAGTATTTT. Its translation is CAGTWRARITDTQYF.

There are many counts of this clonotype. The chain is built from TRBV10-3 and TRBJ2-7; TRBD1 agrees at 7 bases. Germline CDR1 reads ENHRY; CDR2 reads SYGVKD. This CDR3 spans 14 amino acids. J lost 5 bases, V lost 10 bases, and 14 bases had no gene match. CDR3 in amino acids: CATAPDRDRHEQYF. The DNA of the CDR3 is TGTGCCACCGCTCCTGACAGGGATCGTCACGAGCAGTACTTC.

This clonotype has at least ten counts. The chain combines TRBV7-8 with TRBJ2-5; 10 positions agree with TRBD2. Germline trimming cut 2 bases from V and 6 bases from J; bases unmatched to any gene: 12. Looked up from germline, CDR1 is SGHVS and CDR2 is FQNEAQ. The CDR3 runs to 17 residues. CDR3 loop: CASSLPRAGGQGKTQYF. In DNA, the CDR3 is TGTGCCAGCAGCTTACCTCGAGCGGGAGGGCAAGGGAAGACCCAGTACTTC. Full variable domain (outside the CDR3, taken from reference TRBV7-8 and TRBJ2-5): GAGVSQSPRYKVAKRGQDVALRCDPISGHVSLFWYQQALGQGPEFLTYFQNEAQLDKSGLPSDRFFAERPEGSVSTLKIQRTQQEDSAVYLCASSLPRAGGQGKTQYFGPGTRLLVL.

This clonotype has a count of ten or more. J is TRBJ2-1 and V is TRBV28, with D maybe TRBD1 (6 bases). V was clipped by 11 bases and J by 0 bases, with 20 bases between them. Germline CDR1 MDHEN, CDR2 SYDVKM. The CDR3 consists of 16 residues. The CDR3 DNA reads as TGTGCCTCCATAATCCAGGGGTCAAGCTCCTACAATGAGCAGTTCTTC. This translates into CASIIQGSSSYNEQFF.

This clonotype occurred a few times. J is TRBJ1-3 and V is TRBV7-2; the D gene is possibly TRBD1 (5 bases). The CDR3 runs 16 residues. The V gene's germline CDR1 is SGHTA and CDR2 FQGNSA. V was pared by 5 bases and J by 4 bases, with 18 bases between. The chain's CDR3 is CASSPRVPMRGNTIYF. The CDR3, as DNA: TGTGCCAGCAGCCCCAGGGTACCAATGAGAGGAAACACCATATATTTT.

This clonotype has at least ten counts. V usage is TRBV5-5 and J usage is TRBJ1-5, with D possibly matching TRBD1 (5 bases). The CDR3 covers 14 residues. Germline CDR1 and CDR2: SGHKS and YYEKEE (reference sequence). V shed 3 bases and J shed 6 bases, with 13 bases lying between them. The CDR3 sequence is CASSSDSQGQPQHF. CDR3 nucleotide sequence: TGTGCCAGCAGCTCAGACAGTCAGGGTCAGCCCCAGCATTTT.

There are many counts of this clonotype. The gene calls are TRBV4-3 and TRBJ2-1, with TRBD2 matching over 10 bases. V shed 0 bases and J 10 bases; nucleotides not matched to a gene: 9. Germline V gene sequence: CDR1 LGHNA, CDR2 YSLEER. There are 16 residues in the CDR3. The CDR3 reads CASSQDLAGDLVEQFF. The CDR3 coding sequence is TGCGCCAGCAGCCAAGATCTAGCGGGAGACCTCGTGGAGCAGTTCTTC.